A selection of T cell receptor beta chains follows, all from one sample in a study of Ad26.COV2.S vaccination and SARS-CoV-2 variants. TCRdb's table, derived via immunoSEQ multiplex PCR, lists solely in-frame clones and lacks some. This table has about 350,000 clones, about 91% appearing once. The sample here was peripheral blood, taken after recovery from COVID-19. The source of these receptors is a human donor who had recovered from COVID-19. Each CDR3 is given with its conserved first and last residue. Fields, in order: D gene, V gene, J gene, clone size, CDR3 DNA, CDR3 protein. D genes are given only for firm matches. Size is omitted from some rows. Given values are once, few, many or a class for expanded clones.

.	TRBV14	TRBJ1-1	.	TGTGCCAGTAGACCCTTTCCAAACCGGGACGATCAAGGGAGCACTGAAGCTTTCTTT	CASRPFPNRDDQGSTEAFF
TRBD1	TRBV2	TRBJ2-2	.	TGTGCCACACGGGACAGGGAGAACACCGGGGAGCTGTTTTTT	CATRDRENTGELFF
.	TRBV7-9	TRBJ2-1	few	TGTGCCAGCACAGAGGGAATCTCCTACAATGAGCAGTTCTTC	CASTEGISYNEQFF
.	TRBV19	TRBJ1-3	.	TGTGCCAGTAGTCACCGGGCCCCTGGAAACACCATATATTTT	CASSHRAPGNTIYF
.	TRBV7-8	TRBJ1-5	.	TGTGCCAGCAGCTCCCGGGACGGCAGCAATCAGCCCCAGCATTTT	CASSSRDGSNQPQHF
.	TRBV6-2/TRBV6-3	TRBJ1-1	once	TGTGCCAGCAGCCACTCCGTCGGGTCGTTGGCTTTCTTT	CASSHSVGSLAFF
TRBD2	TRBV3-1/TRBV3-2	TRBJ2-5	once	TGTGCCAGCAGCCAGGGACTAGCGGGGGGTGAGACCCAGTACTTC	CASSQGLAGGETQYF
.	TRBV2	TRBJ1-2	.	TGTGCCAGCAGCGTGGTAGGCTACACCTTC	CASSVVGYTF
.	TRBV5-1	TRBJ1-4	.	TGCGCCAGCAGCTTAGGGGGACATTCTAACAGCGGGCTTAATGAAAAACTGTTTTTT	CASSLGGHSNSGLNEKLFF
TRBD2	TRBV13	TRBJ2-3	.	TGTGCCAGCAGCTTAAGGAGGCGGGGGAGCACAGATACGCAGTATTTT	CASSLRRRGSTDTQYF
.	TRBV12-3/TRBV12-4	TRBJ1-1	.	TGTGCCGCTGGGGGGTACGGGAACACTGAAGCTTTCTTT	CAAGGYGNTEAFF
TRBD1	TRBV4-1	TRBJ1-2	few	TGCGCCAGCAGCCAAGATAGGACAGGGATTGGCTACACCTTC	CASSQDRTGIGYTF
TRBD2	TRBV29-1	TRBJ2-3	.	TGCAGCGTTGGCGGGGGGGCCGATACGCAGTATTTT	CSVGGGADTQYF
.	TRBV18	TRBJ2-7	.	TGTGCCAGCTCACCAACAGGGACCTCCTACGAGCAGTACTTC	CASSPTGTSYEQYF
.	TRBV2	TRBJ2-3	.	TGTGCCAGCAGTGAAGCGCGGGGGTCGGCAGGGGTGGAGTATTTT	CASSEARGSAGVEYF
TRBD1	TRBV19	TRBJ2-2	.	TGTGCCAGCAGGACAGGGGTTAAGAACACCGGGGAGCTGTTTTTT	CASRTGVKNTGELFF
.	TRBV5-8	TRBJ1-1	.	TGTGCCAGCAGCGCAGGGTTTGTGGCTTTCTTT	CASSAGFVAFF
TRBD1	TRBV28	TRBJ1-1	.	TGTGCCAGCAGTTTATCCAGGGGGAGCACTGAAGCTTTCTTT	CASSLSRGSTEAFF
TRBD1	TRBV6-5	TRBJ1-3	.	TGTGCCAGCAGAGGACAGGGTACTGGAAACACCATATATTTT	CASRGQGTGNTIYF
.	TRBV19	TRBJ1-5	few	TGTGCCAGTAGTATAGGGGTCAGATACGGTCAGCCCCAGCATTTT	CASSIGVRYGQPQHF
TRBD2	TRBV13	TRBJ2-2	.	TGTGCCAGCAGCACACAGCCGGGACTAGAGAGCGGGGAGCTGTTTTTT	CASSTQPGLESGELFF
.	TRBV12-3/TRBV12-4	TRBJ1-2	.	TGTGCCAGCAGTTTACTGGTAGGGAGAGGCTACACCTTC	CASSLLVGRGYTF
TRBD1	TRBV10-2	TRBJ2-7	.	TGCGCCAGCGGCTCGGGACAGGGTCCCGAGCAGTACTTC	CASGSGQGPEQYF
TRBD1	TRBV5-1	TRBJ1-4	once	TGCGCCAGCAGCATACAACAGGGGGGAGGATTGGAAAAACTGTTTTTT	CASSIQQGGGLEKLFF
.	TRBV7-8	TRBJ2-7	.	TGTGCCAGCAGCGAGGAGGGGGCCCCATCCTACGAGCAGTACTTC	CASSEEGAPSYEQYF
TRBD1	TRBV13	TRBJ1-2	.	TGTGCCAGCAGCATAAGGACAGGGGGGTACTATGGCTACACCTTC	CASSIRTGGYYGYTF
.	TRBV7-2	TRBJ1-1	.	TGTGCCAGCAGCTTAGTGGTCAGGGACACTGAAGCTTTCTTT	CASSLVVRDTEAFF
.	TRBV10-3	TRBJ1-1	.	TGTGCCATCAGCATCAGGAACACTGAAGCTTTCTTT	CAISIRNTEAFF
.	TRBV7-2	TRBJ2-2	.	TGTGCCAGCAGCCCAAGTTCTGCAGGGAGTAGGACCGGGGAGCTGTTTTTT	CASSPSSAGSRTGELFF
.	TRBV10-2	TRBJ2-7	.	TGCGCCAGCAGTGAGTCAGCGGGACAGTACCATTACGAGCAGTACTTC	CASSESAGQYHYEQYF
.	TRBV25-1	TRBJ2-1	once	TGTGCCAGCAGTGAATCGGTTGACTACAATGAGCAGTTCTTC	CASSESVDYNEQFF